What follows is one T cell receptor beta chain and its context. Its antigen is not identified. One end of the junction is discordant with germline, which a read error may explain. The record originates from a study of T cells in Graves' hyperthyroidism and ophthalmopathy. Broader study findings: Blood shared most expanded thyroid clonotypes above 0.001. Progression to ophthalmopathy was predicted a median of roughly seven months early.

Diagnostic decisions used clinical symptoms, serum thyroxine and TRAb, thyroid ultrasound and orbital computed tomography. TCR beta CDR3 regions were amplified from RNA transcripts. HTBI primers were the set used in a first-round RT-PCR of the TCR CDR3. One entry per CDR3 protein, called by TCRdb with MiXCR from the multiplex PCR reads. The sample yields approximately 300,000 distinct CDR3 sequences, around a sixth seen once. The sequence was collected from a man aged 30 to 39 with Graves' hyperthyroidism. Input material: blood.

In DNA, the CDR3 is TGTGCCACTGTAGCGGGATGGGACACCGGGGGGCTGTTTTTT. Its translation is CATVAGWDTGGLFF. V and J are TRBV28 and TRBJ2-2, with TRBD2 matching 8 bases. Germline V gives CDR1 MDHEN, CDR2 SYDVKM. The CDR3 extends over 14 amino acids.